This entry lists 28 T cell receptor beta chains sequenced from one sample in a study of cytomegalovirus exposure and HLA in healthy donors. This PCR relied on a set of 60 Vbeta primers and 13 Jbeta primers. Assay used: immunoSEQ multiplex PCR; TCRdb lists only in-frame clones, some missing. This sample has about 170,000 clones, with 80% to 90% found just once. The sequencing sample was made of PBMCs. Source of these receptors: a male donor in good health and CMV-seronegative.

CDR3 in DNA: TGTGCCAGCAGTTACGGGCCAGGGGGCGTATCTGGAGGCTACACCTTC. It encodes CASSYGPGGVSGGYTF. V usage is TRBV6-5 and J usage is TRBJ1-2; 8 nucleotides line up with TRBD1. With V trimmed by 2 bases and J by 8 bases, 13 bases remained unmatched. Germline CDR1 MNHEY, CDR2 SVGAGI. The CDR3 spans 16 residues.

This chain links TRBV19 with TRBJ1-1; 8 bases align to TRBD1. This CDR3 is built from 17 residues. Germline trimming cut 5 bases from V and 1 base from J; bases unmatched to any gene: 12. Germline V CDR1 and CDR2: LNHDA, SQIVND (reference sequence). CDR3 sequence reads: CASSLTGGMSGNTEAFF. CDR3 bases: TGTGCCAGTAGTCTTACAGGGGGGATGAGCGGGAACACTGAAGCTTTCTTT.

The rearrangement uses TRBV5-5 and TRBJ2-7, with 7 nucleotides matching TRBD1. Germline V CDR1 and CDR2: SGHKS, YYEKEE (reference sequence). The trim removed 2 bases at V and 1 base at J, leaving 3 bases unmatched. CDR3 length: 14 amino acids. The CDR3: CASSFGTASYEQYF. CDR3 DNA sequence: TGTGCCAGCAGCTTTGGGACAGCTTCCTACGAGCAGTACTTC.

The chain uses TRBV28 and TRBJ2-1; 10 nucleotides match TRBD1. Germline V lookup: CDR1 MDHEN, CDR2 SYDVKM. This CDR3 contains 17 residues. V lost 4 bases and J lost 6; bases outside the gene matches: 12. The CDR3 DNA reads as TGTGCCAGCAGTTCACGTACCCCGGGACAGGGGAGCAATGAGCAGTTCTTC. This codes for CASSSRTPGQGSNEQFF.

CDR3 sequence reads: CASRGLAVQETQYF. Written as DNA, the CDR3 is TGTGCCAGCAGGGGACTAGCCGTCCAAGAGACCCAGTACTTC. The V call is TRBV6-5, the J call TRBJ2-5; TRBD2 matches 9 bases. The V gene's germline CDR1 is MNHEY and CDR2 SVGAGI. The CDR3 extends over 14 amino acids. V lost 6 bases and J lost 1; bases outside the gene matches: 3.

Worth noting for this clone: One end of the junction is discordant with germline, which a read error may explain. The chain carries TRBV6-7 and TRBJ1-2; 9 nucleotides line up with TRBD1. TRBV6-7 falls under the ORF class, with uncertain function. The length of the CDR3 is 16 residues. The chain's CDR3 is CASSYRNPGQGAGYPF. The CDR3 DNA reads as TGTGCCAGCAGTTACCGCAATCCGGGACAGGGCGCTGGCTACCCCTTC.

The chain recombines TRBV2 with TRBJ2-1, with 7 bases that match TRBD2. CDR1 and CDR2 from the germline V gene are SNHLY and FYNNEI. This CDR3 region has 13 residues. J was trimmed by 5 bases and V by 4 bases; bases with no gene match: 2. The DNA for the CDR3 is TGTGCCAGCAGTGGGACTAGTAACAATGAGCAGTTCTTC. Translated, it gives CASSGTSNNEQFF.

This chain links TRBV30 with TRBJ1-3; the D is unclear. Trimming took off 5 bases at V and 0 bases at J, with 8 bases between the two ends. Germline CDR1 reads GTSNPN; CDR2 reads SVGIG (reference sequence). The CDR3 length is 13 residues. The CDR3 reads CAWGPISGNTIYF. The CDR3, as DNA: TGTGCCTGGGGGCCGATCTCTGGAAACACCATATATTTT.

V gene TRBV18 combines with J gene TRBJ2-5; weak D call: TRBD2 (6 bases). Germline V CDR1 and CDR2: KGHSH, LQKENI. CDR3 length: 15 amino acids. The ends were cut back, 3 bases at V and 1 base at J, with 12 bases in the middle. The CDR3 is CASSPEGLAQETQYF. The CDR3 DNA reads TGTGCCAGCTCACCGGAGGGACTGGCCCAAGAGACCCAGTACTTC.

The V and J genes are TRBV6-1 and TRBJ2-7, with 8 positions matching TRBD1. Germline V gene lookup returns CDR1 MNHNS and CDR2 SASEGT. CDR3 length: 16 residues. Trimming took 0 bases from V and 3 from J; bases not matched to a gene: 7. The CDR3 coding sequence is TGTGCCAGCAGTGAAGCGCTTCGGACAGGGAGCTACGAGCAGTACTTC. Its translation: CASSEALRTGSYEQYF.

This chain joins TRBV6-1 and TRBJ2-3; D not resolved. The V end was cut by 2 bases, the J end by 0 bases, with 3 bases between. This CDR3 contains 13 residues. The germline V gene encodes CDR1 MNHNS and CDR2 SASEGT. The CDR3, as DNA: TGTGCCAGCAGTGAACCTAGCACAGATACGCAGTATTTT. It translates to CASSEPSTDTQYF.

The genes are TRBV19 and TRBJ2-7; tentative D call: TRBD2 (6 bases). The V and J ends lost 7 bases and 2 bases respectively, with 18 bases between them. The CDR3 loop spans 15 amino acids. Germline CDR1 and CDR2: LNHDA and SQIVND (reference sequence). CDR3 sequence reads: CASTPTSGVAYEQYF. The CDR3 DNA follows: TGTGCCAGTACCCCCACCTCGGGAGTAGCCTACGAGCAGTACTTC.

This clone was seen a handful of times. The rearrangement uses TRBV10-3 and TRBJ2-6; possibly TRBD2 for D (8 bases). The germline V gene encodes CDR1 ENHRY and CDR2 SYGVKD. CDR3 length: 17 amino acids. Trimming removed 10 bases from V and 0 bases from J, with 19 bases in between. The CDR3 region has the DNA TGTGCCACCCGACAGGGAGCGGGGGTCTCTGGGGCCAACGTCCTGACTTTC. This sequence encodes CATRQGAGVSGANVLTF.

As concerns this clone: This sample also contains other DNA sequences that code for the same CDR3. Here the CDR3 reads CASSPGQGAYEQYF. The CDR3 coding sequence is TGCGCCAGCAGCCCGGGACAGGGGGCCTACGAGCAGTACTTC. The J gene is TRBJ2-7, the V gene TRBV5-1; 11 positions match TRBD1. Germline CDR1 and CDR2: SGHRS and YFSETQ. This CDR3 is 14 amino acids long. The trim removed 4 bases at V and 2 bases at J, leaving 2 bases unmatched.

This clone has just a few counts. The chain carries TRBV28 and TRBJ2-7; 7 nucleotides agree with TRBD2. Trimming cost V 2 bases and J 4 bases; bases outside gene matches: 5. CDR1 and CDR2 (germline): MDHEN, SYDVKM. This CDR3 comprises 14 residues. CDR3: CASSLPSGRYEQYF. The CDR3 DNA sequence: TGTGCCAGCAGTTTACCTAGCGGAAGGTACGAGCAGTACTTC.

The chain carries TRBV4-1 and TRBJ1-1, with D hard to call. V lost 1 base to trimming and J lost 3 bases, with 9 bases between them. The CDR3 runs to 14 residues. CDR1 and CDR2 (germline): MGHRA, YSYEKL. CDR3 in amino acids: CASSQARMDTEAFF. In DNA form, the CDR3 reads TGCGCCAGCAGCCAAGCTAGGATGGACACTGAAGCTTTCTTT.

The rearrangement links TRBV11-2 to TRBJ2-7, with D perhaps matching TRBD2 (6 bases). The ends were cut back, 4 bases at V and 0 bases at J, with 10 bases in the middle. In germline, CDR1 is SGHAT, CDR2 FQNNGV. This CDR3 has 14 amino acids. CDR3 protein: CASSSAGGSYEQYF. CDR3 nucleotides: TGTGCCAGCAGCTCCGCCGGGGGCTCCTACGAGCAGTACTTC. Looking up the rest from reference TRBV11-2 and TRBJ2-7 gives the full variable domain: EAGVAQSPRYKIIEKRQSVAFWCNPISGHATLYWYQQILGQGPKLLIQFQNNGVVDDSQLPKDRFSAERLKGVDSTLKIQPAKLEDSAVYLCASSSAGGSYEQYFGPGTRLTVT.

V and J are TRBV7-2 and TRBJ2-1; 10 nucleotides match TRBD2. This CDR3 region has 17 residues. Losses at the gene ends were 0 bases for V and 4 bases for J; bases not matched to a gene: 6. Germline V CDR1 and CDR2: SGHTA, FQGNSA. CDR3 in DNA: TGTGCCAGCAGCTTAGCTCCTAGCGGGGGCCTTTACAATGAGCAGTTCTTC. Residues: CASSLAPSGGLYNEQFF.

The chain links TRBV5-1 to TRBJ2-2; D gene ambiguous. Germline CDR1 and CDR2: SGHRS and YFSETQ. CDR3 size: 16 residues. V lost 0 bases and J 0 bases, leaving 9 bases between the germline ends. CDR3 DNA: TGCGCCAGCAGCTTGGCAACTATCGCGAACACCGGGGAGCTGTTTTTT. Translating it yields CASSLATIANTGELFF. The full variable domain, rest sourced from reference TRBV5-1 and TRBJ2-2, is KAGVTQTPRYLIKTRGQQVTLSCSPISGHRSVSWYQQTPGQGLQFLFEYFSETQRNKGNFPGRFSGRQFSNSRSEMNVSTLELGDSALYLCASSLATIANTGELFFGEGSRLTVL.

The rearrangement uses TRBV6-1 and TRBJ2-7; TRBD1 aligns across 11 bases. V was pared by 4 bases and J by 6 bases, with 2 bases of the junction left unmatched. This CDR3 contains 13 residues. Germline CDR1 and CDR2: MNHNS and SASEGT. For the CDR3, the DNA is TGTGCCAGCAGTGGGGGGACAGGGGGCGAGCAGTACTTC. This translates into CASSGGTGGEQYF.

The V gene is TRBV9, the J gene TRBJ2-7; TRBD2 aligns across 8 bases. CDR1 is SGDLS and CDR2 is YYNGEE in the germline V gene. The J segment lost 6 bases and the V segment lost 1 base, leaving 15 bases of the junction unmatched. This CDR3 has 17 residues. The CDR3 sequence is CASSVNAGSGAPVEQYF. Here the CDR3 DNA reads TGTGCCAGCAGCGTAAACGCCGGTAGCGGGGCACCTGTCGAGCAGTACTTC.

J is TRBJ2-7 and V is TRBV18; 9 bases are shared with TRBD2. Germline CDR1 KGHSH, CDR2 LQKENI. Trimming at V came to 1 base and at J to 3 bases, leaving 10 bases not matched to a gene. There are 17 residues in the CDR3. The CDR3 loop reads CASSPQSSGRCYYEQYF. The CDR3 DNA follows: TGTGCCAGCTCACCACAGTCCAGCGGGAGGTGTTACTACGAGCAGTACTTC.

This rearrangement joins TRBV7-9 to TRBJ2-7; D unclear. Trimming took off 2 bases at V and 3 bases at J, with 5 bases between the two ends. CDR1 is SEHNR, CDR2 FQNEAQ, per germline (reference sequence). CDR3 length equals 12 residues. CDR3 amino acids: CASSLSSYEQYF. Here the CDR3 DNA reads TGTGCCAGCAGCTTATCTAGCTACGAGCAGTACTTC.

The chain is built from TRBV11-2 and TRBJ2-7; 10 nucleotides agree with TRBD1. Trimming took 5 bases from V and 4 from J; bases not matched to a gene: 8. The CDR3 contains 15 residues. Germline V gene sequence: CDR1 SGHAT, CDR2 FQNNGV. The CDR3 is CASSLTGTGVYEQYF. CDR3 coding DNA: TGTGCCAGCAGCCTCACCGGGACAGGGGTGTACGAGCAGTACTTC.

This clone has only one observation. The chain has TRBV19 and TRBJ2-7; 8 bases line up with TRBD1. CDR3 size: 14 residues. With 5 bases clipped from V and 7 bases from J, the junction kept 10 bases outside the gene matches. Germline values: CDR1 LNHDA, CDR2 SQIVND (reference sequence). CDR3 DNA: TGTGCCAGTAGTGTCCGGACAGGGCCGGGGGAGCAGTACTTC. This encodes CASSVRTGPGEQYF.

The chain is built from TRBV29-1 and TRBJ2-3; no clear D gene. The germline V and J ends were trimmed by 3 bases and 2 bases, with 9 bases remaining between them. The CDR3 totals 13 residues. The germline gives CDR1 SQVTM, CDR2 ANQGSEA. CDR3 DNA sequence: TGCAGCGTTGATAAGAGAACCACAGATACGCAGTATTTT. It encodes CSVDKRTTDTQYF.

This clone was seen a few times. The chain recombines TRBV15 with TRBJ2-5; TRBD2 matches 8 bases. Germline V gene data show CDR1 as LNHNV and CDR2 as YYDKDF (reference sequence). The CDR3 contains 14 residues. After removal of 4 bases from V and 5 bases from J, the junction contained 6 bases not matched to a gene. The DNA for the CDR3 is TGTGCCACCAGCAAAGGACTAGCTGGGGAGACCCAGTACTTC. The encoded protein is CATSKGLAGETQYF.

The gene calls are TRBV27 and TRBJ1-5, with D possibly matching TRBD1 (5 bases). V gave up 4 bases and J gave up 8 bases, with 15 bases separating them. From germline, CDR1 is MNHEY and CDR2 SMNVEV (reference sequence). The CDR3 is 14 amino acids. CDR3 residues: CASSSRDGREPQHF. CDR3 coding DNA: TGTGCCAGCAGTTCGAGGGACGGGAGGGAGCCCCAGCATTTT.